This TCR beta chain is from a study of blood T cells in healthy people across ages. Germline lookup yields CDR1 MNHNS and CDR2 SASEGT. The CDR3 sequence is 15 residues long. The germline V and J ends were trimmed by 0 bases and 2 bases, with 10 bases remaining between them. There were at least 5.5 micrograms of total RNA extracted from every sample. This clonotype was detected only a few times. With a J-beta primer mix and a sample-barcoded 5' primer, a second PCR ran roughly 6 to 11 cycles. TCRdb recomputed calls from the 5' RACE reads with MiXCR, one row per CDR3 protein. The table shows hundreds of thousands of distinct CDR3 sequences, with around 38% occurring only once.

The TCR originated in an elderly man in good health. Sequencing input: blood. The gene calls are TRBV6-1 and TRBJ2-5, with D perhaps matching TRBD1 or TRBD2 (5 bases each). The CDR3 is CASSEAVGVQETQYF. The CDR3 DNA sequence: TGTGCCAGCAGTGAAGCAGTGGGGGTTCAAGAGACCCAGTACTTC.